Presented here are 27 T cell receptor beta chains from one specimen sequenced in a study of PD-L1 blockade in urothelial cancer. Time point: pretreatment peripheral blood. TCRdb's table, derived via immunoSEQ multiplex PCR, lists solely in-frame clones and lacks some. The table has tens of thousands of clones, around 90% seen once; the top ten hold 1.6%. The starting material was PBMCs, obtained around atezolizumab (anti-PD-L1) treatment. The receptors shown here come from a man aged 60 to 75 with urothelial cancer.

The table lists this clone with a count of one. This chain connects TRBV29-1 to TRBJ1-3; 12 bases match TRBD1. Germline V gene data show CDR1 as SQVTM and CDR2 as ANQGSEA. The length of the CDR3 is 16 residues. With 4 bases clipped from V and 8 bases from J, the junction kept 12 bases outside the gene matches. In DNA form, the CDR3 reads TGCAGCGTTGCAAGGTGGGGGACAGGGGGCAGAGACACCATATATTTT. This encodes CSVARWGTGGRDTIYF.

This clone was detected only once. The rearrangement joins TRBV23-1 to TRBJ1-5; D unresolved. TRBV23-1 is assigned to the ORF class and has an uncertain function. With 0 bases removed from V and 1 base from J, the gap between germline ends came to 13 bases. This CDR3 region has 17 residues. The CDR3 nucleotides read TGCGCCAGCAGTCAATCGTGGAGAGGGCACAGCAATCAGCCCCAGCATTTT. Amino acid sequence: CASSQSWRGHSNQPQHF.

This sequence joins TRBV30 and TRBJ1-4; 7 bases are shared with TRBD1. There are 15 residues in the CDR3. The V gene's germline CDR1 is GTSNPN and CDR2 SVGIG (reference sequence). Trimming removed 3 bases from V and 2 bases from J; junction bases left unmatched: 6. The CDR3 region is CAWSKDRVTNEKLFF. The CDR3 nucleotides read TGTGCCTGGAGCAAAGACAGGGTTACTAATGAAAAACTGTTTTTT.

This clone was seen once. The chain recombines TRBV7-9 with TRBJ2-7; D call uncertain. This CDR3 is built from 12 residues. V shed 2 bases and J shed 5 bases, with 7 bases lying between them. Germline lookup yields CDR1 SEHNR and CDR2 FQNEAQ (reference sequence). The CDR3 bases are TGTGCCAGCAGCTTATGGGCAGACGAGCAGTACTTC. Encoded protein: CASSLWADEQYF.

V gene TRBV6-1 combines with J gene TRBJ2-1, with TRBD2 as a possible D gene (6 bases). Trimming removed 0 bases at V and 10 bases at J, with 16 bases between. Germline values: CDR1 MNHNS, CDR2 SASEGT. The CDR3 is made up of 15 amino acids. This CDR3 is CASSEARPGVAEQFF. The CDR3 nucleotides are TGTGCCAGCAGTGAAGCGCGACCGGGGGTGGCCGAGCAGTTCTTC.

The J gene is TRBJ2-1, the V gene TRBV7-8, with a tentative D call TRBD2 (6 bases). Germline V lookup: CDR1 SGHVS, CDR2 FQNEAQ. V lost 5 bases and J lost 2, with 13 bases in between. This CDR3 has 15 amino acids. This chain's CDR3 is CASSPRLDAYNEQFF. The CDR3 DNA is TGTGCCAGCAGCCCGCGACTAGACGCCTACAATGAGCAGTTCTTC. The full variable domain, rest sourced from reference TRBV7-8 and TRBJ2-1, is GAGVSQSPRYKVAKRGQDVALRCDPISGHVSLFWYQQALGQGPEFLTYFQNEAQLDKSGLPSDRFFAERPEGSVSTLKIQRTQQEDSAVYLCASSPRLDAYNEQFFGPGTRLTVL.

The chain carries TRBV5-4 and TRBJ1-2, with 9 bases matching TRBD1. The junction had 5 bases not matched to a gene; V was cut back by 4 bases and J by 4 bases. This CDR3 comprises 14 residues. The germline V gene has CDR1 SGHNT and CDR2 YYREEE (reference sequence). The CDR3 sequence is CASSPGQGPYGYTF. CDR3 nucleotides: TGTGCCAGCAGCCCCGGACAGGGGCCCTATGGCTACACCTTC.

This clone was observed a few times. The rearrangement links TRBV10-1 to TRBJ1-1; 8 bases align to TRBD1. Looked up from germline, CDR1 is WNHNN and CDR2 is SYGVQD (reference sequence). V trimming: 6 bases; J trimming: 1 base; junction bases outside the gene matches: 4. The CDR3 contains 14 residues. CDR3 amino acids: CASRAGGENTEAFF. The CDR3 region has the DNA TGCGCCAGCAGGGCAGGGGGCGAGAACACTGAAGCTTTCTTT.

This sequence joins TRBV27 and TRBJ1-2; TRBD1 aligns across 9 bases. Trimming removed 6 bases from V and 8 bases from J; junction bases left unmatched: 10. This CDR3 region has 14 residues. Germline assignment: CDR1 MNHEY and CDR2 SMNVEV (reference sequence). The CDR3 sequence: CASSLRRTGEGYTF. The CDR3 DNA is TGTGCCAGCAGCTTACGACGGACAGGGGAGGGCTACACCTTC.

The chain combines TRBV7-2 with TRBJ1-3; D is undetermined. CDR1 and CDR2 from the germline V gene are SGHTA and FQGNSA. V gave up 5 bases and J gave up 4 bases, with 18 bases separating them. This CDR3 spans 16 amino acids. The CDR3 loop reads CASSNPSRDRGNTIYF. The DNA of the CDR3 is TGTGCCAGCAGCAACCCGTCGAGGGATCGGGGAAACACCATATATTTT.

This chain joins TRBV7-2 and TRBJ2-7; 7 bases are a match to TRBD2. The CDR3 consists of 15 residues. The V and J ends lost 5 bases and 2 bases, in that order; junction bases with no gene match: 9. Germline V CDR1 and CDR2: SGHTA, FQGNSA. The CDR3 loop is CASSPKAGETYEQYF. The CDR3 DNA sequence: TGTGCCAGCAGCCCGAAGGCGGGAGAGACCTACGAGCAGTACTTC.

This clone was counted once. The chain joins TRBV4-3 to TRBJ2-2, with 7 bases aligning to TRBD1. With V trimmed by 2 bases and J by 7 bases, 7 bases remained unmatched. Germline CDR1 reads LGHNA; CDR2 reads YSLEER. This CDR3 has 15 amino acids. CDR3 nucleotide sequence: TGCGCCAGCAGCCAAACGACAGGGTTCAGCGGGGAGCTGTTTTTT. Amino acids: CASSQTTGFSGELFF.

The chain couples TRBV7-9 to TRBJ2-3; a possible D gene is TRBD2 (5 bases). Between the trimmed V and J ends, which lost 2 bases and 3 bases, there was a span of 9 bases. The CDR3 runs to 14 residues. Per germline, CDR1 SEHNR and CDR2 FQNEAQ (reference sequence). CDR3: CASSLYGGTDTQYF. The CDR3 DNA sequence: TGTGCCAGCAGCTTATATGGAGGAACAGATACGCAGTATTTT.

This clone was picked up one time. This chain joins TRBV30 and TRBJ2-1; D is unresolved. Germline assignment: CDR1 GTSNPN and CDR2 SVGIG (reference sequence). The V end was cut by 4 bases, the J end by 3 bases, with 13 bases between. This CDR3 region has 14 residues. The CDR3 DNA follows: TGTGCCTGGAATACAGAAGTGATCTACAATGAGCAGTTCTTC. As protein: CAWNTEVIYNEQFF.

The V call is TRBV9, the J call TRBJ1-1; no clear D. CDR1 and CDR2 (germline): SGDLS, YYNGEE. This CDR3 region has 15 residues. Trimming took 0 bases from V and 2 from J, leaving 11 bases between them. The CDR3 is CASSVAAQVNTEAFF. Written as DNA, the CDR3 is TGTGCCAGCAGCGTAGCAGCTCAGGTAAACACTGAAGCTTTCTTT.

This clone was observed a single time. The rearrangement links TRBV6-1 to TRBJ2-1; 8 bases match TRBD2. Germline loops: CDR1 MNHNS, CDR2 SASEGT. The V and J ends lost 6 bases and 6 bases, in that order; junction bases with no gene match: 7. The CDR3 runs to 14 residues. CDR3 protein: CASRVGLAGNEQFF. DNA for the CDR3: TGTGCCAGCAGAGTAGGGCTAGCGGGCAATGAGCAGTTCTTC.

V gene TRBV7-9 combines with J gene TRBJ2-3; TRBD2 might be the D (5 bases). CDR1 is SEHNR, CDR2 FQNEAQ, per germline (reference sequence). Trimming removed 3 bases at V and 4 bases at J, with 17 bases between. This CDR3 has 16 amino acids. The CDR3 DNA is TGTGCCAGCAGCTTCCTTAATACGGGGTCGGCAGATACGCAGTATTTT. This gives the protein CASSFLNTGSADTQYF. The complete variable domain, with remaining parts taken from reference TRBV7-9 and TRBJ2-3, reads DTGVSQNPRHKITKRGQNVTFRCDPISEHNRLYWYRQTLGQGPEFLTYFQNEAQLEKSRLLSDRFSAERPKGSFSTLEIQRTEQGDSAMYLCASSFLNTGSADTQYFGPGTRLTVL.

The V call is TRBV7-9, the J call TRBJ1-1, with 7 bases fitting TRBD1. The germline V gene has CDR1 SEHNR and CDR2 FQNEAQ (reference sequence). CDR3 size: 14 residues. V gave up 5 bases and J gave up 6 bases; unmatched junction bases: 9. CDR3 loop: CASSARQGSAEAFF. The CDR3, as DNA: TGTGCCAGCAGCGCTCGACAGGGCTCCGCTGAAGCTTTCTTT. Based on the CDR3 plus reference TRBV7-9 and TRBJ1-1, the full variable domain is DTGVSQNPRHKITKRGQNVTFRCDPISEHNRLYWYRQTLGQGPEFLTYFQNEAQLEKSRLLSDRFSAERPKGSFSTLEIQRTEQGDSAMYLCASSARQGSAEAFFGQGTRLTVV.

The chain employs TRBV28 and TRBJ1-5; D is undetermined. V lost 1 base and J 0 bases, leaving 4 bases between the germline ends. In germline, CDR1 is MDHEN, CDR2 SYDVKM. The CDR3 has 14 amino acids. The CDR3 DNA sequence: TGTGCCAGCAGTTTATTTAATAGCAATCAGCCCCAGCATTTT. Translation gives CASSLFNSNQPQHF.

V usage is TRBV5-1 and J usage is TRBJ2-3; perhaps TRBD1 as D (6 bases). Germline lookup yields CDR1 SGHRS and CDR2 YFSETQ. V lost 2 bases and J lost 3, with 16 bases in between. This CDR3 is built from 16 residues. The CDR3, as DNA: TGCGCCAGCAGCTTACCGTCTGGGGGCGGAACAGATACGCAGTATTTT. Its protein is CASSLPSGGGTDTQYF.

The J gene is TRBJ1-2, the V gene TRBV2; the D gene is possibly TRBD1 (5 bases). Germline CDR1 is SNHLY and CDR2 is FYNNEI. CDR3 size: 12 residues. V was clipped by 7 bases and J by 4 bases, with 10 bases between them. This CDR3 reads CASMGQVYGYTF. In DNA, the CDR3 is TGTGCCAGCATGGGGCAAGTCTATGGCTACACCTTC.

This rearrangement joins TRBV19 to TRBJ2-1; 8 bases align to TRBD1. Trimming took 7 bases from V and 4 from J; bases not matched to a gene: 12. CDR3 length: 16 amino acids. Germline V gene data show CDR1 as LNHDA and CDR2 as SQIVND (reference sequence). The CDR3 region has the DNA TGTGCCAGTAATACCGGGACAGGCTTAGTTTACAATGAGCAGTTCTTC. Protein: CASNTGTGLVYNEQFF.

CDR3 sequence (DNA): TGTGCCAGCTCCGCCTGGACAGGGGGCGACGATGAGCAGTTCTTC. This encodes CASSAWTGGDDEQFF. The rearrangement links TRBV19 to TRBJ2-1; 11 nucleotides line up with TRBD1. V was pared by 9 bases and J by 8 bases, with 12 bases of the junction left unmatched. The CDR3 consists of 15 residues. Germline values: CDR1 LNHDA, CDR2 SQIVND (reference sequence).

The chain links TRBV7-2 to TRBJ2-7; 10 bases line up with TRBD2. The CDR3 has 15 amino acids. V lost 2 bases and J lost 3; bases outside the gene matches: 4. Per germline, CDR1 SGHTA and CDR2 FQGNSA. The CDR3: CASSLQGTSVYEQYF. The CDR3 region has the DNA TGTGCCAGCAGCTTACAGGGGACTAGCGTCTACGAGCAGTACTTC.

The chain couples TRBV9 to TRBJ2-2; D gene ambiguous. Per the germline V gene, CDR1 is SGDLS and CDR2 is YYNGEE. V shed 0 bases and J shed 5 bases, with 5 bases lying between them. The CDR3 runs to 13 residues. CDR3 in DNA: TGTGCCAGCAGCGTAGCATTTACCGGGGAGCTGTTTTTT. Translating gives CASSVAFTGELFF.

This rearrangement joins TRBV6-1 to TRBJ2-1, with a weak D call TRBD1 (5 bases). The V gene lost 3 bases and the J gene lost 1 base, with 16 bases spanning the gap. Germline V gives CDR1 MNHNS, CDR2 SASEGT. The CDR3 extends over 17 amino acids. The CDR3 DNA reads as TGTGCCAGCAGTGAGCAGGGAAGCGACAGATCCTACAATGAGCAGTTCTTC. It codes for CASSEQGSDRSYNEQFF.

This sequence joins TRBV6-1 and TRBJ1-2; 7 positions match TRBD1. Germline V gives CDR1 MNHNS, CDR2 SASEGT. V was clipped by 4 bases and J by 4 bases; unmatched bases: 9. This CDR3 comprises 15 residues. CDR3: CASSVGSGTVYGYTF. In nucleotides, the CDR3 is TGTGCCAGCAGTGTTGGTTCCGGGACAGTCTATGGCTACACCTTC.